This TCR beta chain was recorded in a study of CD8+ T cells in alopecia areata. Whole-study findings and limits: Among the cells sequenced in scalp samples are also the resident alphabeta T cells of normal skin. Just one nonresponder means the tie between baseline CD8+ expansion and response stays uncertain.

The CDR3 is 15 amino acids. Looked up from germline, CDR1 is KGHSH and CDR2 is LQKENI. Trimming shortened V by 1 base and J by 6 bases, and 16 bases separated the two germline ends. This clone was found a few times. Its matching antigen is unknown. The treatment was: oral pan-JAK inhibitor, 5-10 mg twice daily. RNA extraction was followed by reverse transcription into cDNA, which acted as the sequencing template. Some clones are missing from TCRdb's copy, which holds only in-frame ones; the method was immunoSEQ multiplex PCR. The table records more than 200,000 clones, approximately 47% of them present only once.

V and J are TRBV18 and TRBJ2-7; possible D gene TRBD1, 5 bases. This TCR came from a human donor with alopecia areata. Sequencing used CD4+ T cells sorted from blood, obtained at roughly week 38, from a patient treated with tofacitinib. CDR3 amino acids: CASSPRASRASEQYF. In DNA, the CDR3 is TGTGCCAGCTCACCACGGGCCTCCAGGGCGTCCGAGCAGTACTTC.